This entry lists 7 T cell receptor beta chains sequenced from one sample in a study of cytomegalovirus exposure and HLA in healthy donors. PCR was performed using 60 Vbeta and 13 Jbeta primers. Using immunoSEQ multiplex PCR, the repertoire was profiled, and TCRdb retains in-frame clones only, with some absent. The data contain tens of thousands of clones, approximately 61% of them seen just once; the ten biggest clones take up 6.5% to 7.5%. The source material was PBMCs. The receptors here all came from a woman in her forties or fifties in good health and CMV-seropositive.

In its sample, this clone was seen once. This sequence joins TRBV6-5 and TRBJ2-3; TRBD2 might be the D (6 bases). The CDR3 extends over 14 amino acids. CDR1 and CDR2 from the germline V gene are MNHEY and SVGAGI. V dropped 8 bases and J dropped 4 bases, with 16 bases sitting between them. The CDR3 is CASRGRPTSDTQYF. In DNA, the CDR3 is TGTGCCAGCCGGGGGAGGCCTACGTCAGATACGCAGTATTTT.

This clone was picked up one time. The chain joins TRBV5-1 to TRBJ1-1; D perhaps matches TRBD1 (6 bases). CDR1 and CDR2 from the germline V gene are SGHRS and YFSETQ. Trimming stripped 7 bases from V and 0 bases from J, with 13 bases between. CDR3 length equals 14 residues. The CDR3 loop is CASAATGMNTEAFF. The DNA for the CDR3 is TGCGCCAGCGCTGCAACAGGGATGAACACTGAAGCTTTCTTT.

This chain uses TRBV23-1 with TRBJ2-7, with 11 bases aligning to TRBD1. TRBV23-1 is an ORF; its function is uncertain. The CDR3 sequence is 16 residues long. The V gene end was trimmed by 3 bases and the J gene end by 2 bases; junction bases not matched to a gene: 6. The CDR3 DNA reads TGCGCCAGCAGTCAGTGCGAGGACAGGGGGCCCTACGAGCAGTACGTC. It yields the protein CASSQCEDRGPYEQYV.

This clone was detected once. CDR3 DNA: TGTGCCAGCAGATGGCAGGGAGGCTACGAGCAGTACTTC. Translation gives CASRWQGGYEQYF. The genes are TRBV2 and TRBJ2-5; D is perhaps TRBD2 (6 bases). The J call may be in error: the DNA end matches TRBJ2-7 better. Germline CDR1 is SNHLY and CDR2 is FYNNEI. The CDR3 extends over 13 amino acids.

This clone came up a few times. The rearrangement uses TRBV4-2 and TRBJ1-2; 8 positions agree with TRBD1. Germline V lookup: CDR1 LGHNA, CDR2 YNFKEQ. Germline trimming cut 3 bases from V and 5 bases from J; bases unmatched to any gene: 8. The CDR3 consists of 15 residues. CDR3 in DNA: TGTGCCAGCAGCCAGGAAGACCGGACAGGGTATGGCTACACCTTC. This translates into CASSQEDRTGYGYTF.

This clone was counted between two and nine times. The chain couples TRBV25-1 to TRBJ1-1; D gene uncertain. The CDR3 has 15 residues. Germline CDR1 is MGHDK and CDR2 is SYGVNS. Trimming pared 2 bases from V and 1 base from J, leaving 11 bases between. CDR3 in amino acids: CASSENSRSNTEAFF. CDR3 DNA sequence: TGTGCCAGCAGTGAAAATAGCAGATCGAACACTGAAGCTTTCTTT. Full variable domain (outside the CDR3, taken from reference TRBV25-1 and TRBJ1-1): EADIYQTPRYLVIGTGKKITLECSQTMGHDKMYWYQQDPGMELHLIHYSYGVNSTEKGDLSSESTVSRIRTEHFPLTLESARPSHTSQYLCASSENSRSNTEAFFGQGTRLTVV.

The CDR3 spells CASSEVDRSYEQYF. The DNA for the CDR3 is TGTGCCAGCAGTGAAGTAGATCGGTCCTACGAGCAGTACTTC. V and J are TRBV6-1 and TRBJ2-7, with D unclear. Germline V gene data show CDR1 as MNHNS and CDR2 as SASEGT. The CDR3 sequence is 14 residues long. V was pared by 1 base and J by 1 base, with 8 bases between.